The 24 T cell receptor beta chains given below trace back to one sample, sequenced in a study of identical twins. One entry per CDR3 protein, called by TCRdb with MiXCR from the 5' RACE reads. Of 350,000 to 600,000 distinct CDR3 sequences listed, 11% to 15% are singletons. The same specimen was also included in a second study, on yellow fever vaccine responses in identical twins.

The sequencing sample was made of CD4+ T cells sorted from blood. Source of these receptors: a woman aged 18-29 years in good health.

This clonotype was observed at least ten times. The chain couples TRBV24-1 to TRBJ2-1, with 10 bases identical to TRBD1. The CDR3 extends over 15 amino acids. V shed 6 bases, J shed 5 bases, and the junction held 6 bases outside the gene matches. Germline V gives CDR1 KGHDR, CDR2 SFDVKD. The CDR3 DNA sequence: TGTGCCACCAGTCCGACCGGGACAGGGGACAATGAGCAGTTCTTC. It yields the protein CATSPTGTGDNEQFF.

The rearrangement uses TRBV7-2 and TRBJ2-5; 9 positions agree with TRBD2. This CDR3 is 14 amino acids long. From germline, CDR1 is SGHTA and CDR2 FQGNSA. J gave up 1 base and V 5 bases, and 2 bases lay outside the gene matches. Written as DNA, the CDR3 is TGTGCCAGCAGCGCGACTAGCGGCCAAGAGACCCAGTACTTC. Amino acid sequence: CASSATSGQETQYF.

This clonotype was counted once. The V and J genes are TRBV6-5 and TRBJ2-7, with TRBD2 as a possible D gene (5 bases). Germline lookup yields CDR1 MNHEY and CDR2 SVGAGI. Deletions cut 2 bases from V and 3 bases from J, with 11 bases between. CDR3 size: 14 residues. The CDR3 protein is CASSYEGFRYEQYF. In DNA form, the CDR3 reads TGTGCCAGCAGTTACGAGGGTTTCCGCTACGAGCAGTACTTC.

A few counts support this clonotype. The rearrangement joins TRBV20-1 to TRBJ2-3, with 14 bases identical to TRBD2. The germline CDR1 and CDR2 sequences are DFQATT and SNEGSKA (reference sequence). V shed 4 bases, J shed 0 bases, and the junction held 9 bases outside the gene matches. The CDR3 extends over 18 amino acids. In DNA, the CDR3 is TGCAGTGCTATCTCCGGGACTAGCGGGGGAGCTAGCACAGATACGCAGTATTTT. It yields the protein CSAISGTSGGASTDTQYF.

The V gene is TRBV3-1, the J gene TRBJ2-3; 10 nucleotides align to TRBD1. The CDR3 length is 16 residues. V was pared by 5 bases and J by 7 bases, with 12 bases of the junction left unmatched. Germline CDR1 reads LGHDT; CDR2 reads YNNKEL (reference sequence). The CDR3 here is CASSTRTGGALNTQYF. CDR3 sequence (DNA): TGTGCCAGCAGCACACGGACAGGGGGGGCCTTAAATACGCAGTATTTT.

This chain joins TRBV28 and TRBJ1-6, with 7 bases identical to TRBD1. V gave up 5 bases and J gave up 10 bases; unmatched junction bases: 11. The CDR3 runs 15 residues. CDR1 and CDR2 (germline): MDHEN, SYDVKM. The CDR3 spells CASSPPTGSQSPLHF. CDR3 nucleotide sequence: TGTGCCAGCAGTCCCCCGACAGGGTCACAGTCACCCCTCCACTTT.

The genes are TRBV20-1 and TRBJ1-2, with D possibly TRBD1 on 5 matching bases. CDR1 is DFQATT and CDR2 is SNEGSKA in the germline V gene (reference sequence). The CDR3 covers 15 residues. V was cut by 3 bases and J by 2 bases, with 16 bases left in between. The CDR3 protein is CSARPEGTRNYGYTF. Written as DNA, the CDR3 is TGCAGTGCTAGGCCTGAGGGGACTCGAAACTATGGCTACACCTTC.

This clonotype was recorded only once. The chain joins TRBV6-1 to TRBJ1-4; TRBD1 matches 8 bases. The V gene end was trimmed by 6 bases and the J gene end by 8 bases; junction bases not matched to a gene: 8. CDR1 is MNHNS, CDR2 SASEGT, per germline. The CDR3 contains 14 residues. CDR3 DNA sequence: TGTGCCAGCAGCCCCAGGACAGGGTGGGAAAAACTGTTTTTT. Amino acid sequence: CASSPRTGWEKLFF.

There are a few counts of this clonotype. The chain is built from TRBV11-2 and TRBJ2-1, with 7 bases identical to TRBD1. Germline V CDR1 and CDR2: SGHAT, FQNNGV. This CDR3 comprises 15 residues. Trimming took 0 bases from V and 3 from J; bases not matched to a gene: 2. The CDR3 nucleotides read TGTGCCAGCAGCTTAGAAAGGGGGCGCTACAATGAGCAGTTCTTC. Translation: CASSLERGRYNEQFF.

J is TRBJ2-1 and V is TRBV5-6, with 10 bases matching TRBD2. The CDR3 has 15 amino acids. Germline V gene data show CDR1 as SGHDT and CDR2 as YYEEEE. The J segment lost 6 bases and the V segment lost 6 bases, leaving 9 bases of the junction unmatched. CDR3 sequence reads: CASMFSGRLVNEQFF. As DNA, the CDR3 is TGTGCCAGCATGTTTAGCGGGAGGTTGGTCAATGAGCAGTTCTTC.

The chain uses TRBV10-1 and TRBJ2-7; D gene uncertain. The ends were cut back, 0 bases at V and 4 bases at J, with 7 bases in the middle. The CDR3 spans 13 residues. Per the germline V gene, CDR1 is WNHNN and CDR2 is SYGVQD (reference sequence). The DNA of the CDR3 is TGCGCCAGCAGTGAGTCGAAAGTGTACGAGCAGTACTTC. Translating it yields CASSESKVYEQYF.

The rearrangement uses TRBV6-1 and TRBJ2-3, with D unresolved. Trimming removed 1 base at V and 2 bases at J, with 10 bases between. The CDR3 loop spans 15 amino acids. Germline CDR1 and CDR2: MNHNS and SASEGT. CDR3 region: CASSEVGVPTDTQYF. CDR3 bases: TGTGCCAGCAGTGAAGTTGGGGTGCCCACAGATACGCAGTATTTT.

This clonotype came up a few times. CDR3 protein: CATSSGGTQETQYF. The CDR3 DNA reads TGTGCCACCAGTTCGGGGGGAACCCAAGAGACCCAGTACTTC. The chain links TRBV15 to TRBJ2-5; 7 bases align to TRBD2. The CDR3 length is 14 residues. V shed 6 bases and J 1 base; nucleotides not matched to a gene: 5. Germline loops: CDR1 LNHNV, CDR2 YYDKDF (reference sequence).

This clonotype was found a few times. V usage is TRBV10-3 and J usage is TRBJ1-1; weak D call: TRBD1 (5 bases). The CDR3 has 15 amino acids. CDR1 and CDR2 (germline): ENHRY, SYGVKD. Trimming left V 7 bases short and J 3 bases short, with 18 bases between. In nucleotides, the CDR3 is TGTGCCATCAAGGGAGACAGCAAAGGAGACACTGAAGCTTTCTTT. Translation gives CAIKGDSKGDTEAFF.

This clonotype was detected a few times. CDR3 bases: TGTGCCACCCGTCGGACGTCAGGGAACTACGAGCAGTACTTC. Protein product: CATRRTSGNYEQYF. The genes are TRBV15 and TRBJ2-7; the D gene is possibly TRBD1 (5 bases). Per the germline V gene, CDR1 is LNHNV and CDR2 is YYDKDF (reference sequence). V lost 8 bases, J lost 3 bases, and 17 bases lay in between. The CDR3 consists of 14 residues.

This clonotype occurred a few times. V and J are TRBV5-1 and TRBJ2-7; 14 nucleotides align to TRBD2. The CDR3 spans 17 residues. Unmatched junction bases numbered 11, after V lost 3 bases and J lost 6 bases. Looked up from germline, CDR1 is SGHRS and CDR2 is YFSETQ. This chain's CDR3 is CASSSGLAGGFFPEQYF. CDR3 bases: TGCGCCAGCAGCTCCGGACTAGCGGGGGGATTCTTCCCCGAGCAGTACTTC.

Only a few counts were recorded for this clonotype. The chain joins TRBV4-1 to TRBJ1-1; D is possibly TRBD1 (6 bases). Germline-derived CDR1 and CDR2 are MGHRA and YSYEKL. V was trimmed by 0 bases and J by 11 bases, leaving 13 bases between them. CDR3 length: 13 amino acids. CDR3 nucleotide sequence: TGCGCCAGCAGCCAAGAGGGGGGCAGGACGGCTTTCTTT. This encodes CASSQEGGRTAFF.

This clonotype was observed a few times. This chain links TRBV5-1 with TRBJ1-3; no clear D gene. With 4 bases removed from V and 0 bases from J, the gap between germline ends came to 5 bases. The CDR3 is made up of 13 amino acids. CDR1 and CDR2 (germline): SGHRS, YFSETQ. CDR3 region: CASSRVSGNTIYF. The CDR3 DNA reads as TGCGCCAGCAGCCGGGTCTCTGGAAACACCATATATTTT.

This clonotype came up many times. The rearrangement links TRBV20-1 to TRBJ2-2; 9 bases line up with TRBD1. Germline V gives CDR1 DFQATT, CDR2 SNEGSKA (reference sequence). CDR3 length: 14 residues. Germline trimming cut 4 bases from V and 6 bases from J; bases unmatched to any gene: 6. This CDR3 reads CSAKGQGRAGELFF. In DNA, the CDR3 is TGCAGTGCTAAGGGACAGGGAAGGGCCGGGGAGCTGTTTTTT.

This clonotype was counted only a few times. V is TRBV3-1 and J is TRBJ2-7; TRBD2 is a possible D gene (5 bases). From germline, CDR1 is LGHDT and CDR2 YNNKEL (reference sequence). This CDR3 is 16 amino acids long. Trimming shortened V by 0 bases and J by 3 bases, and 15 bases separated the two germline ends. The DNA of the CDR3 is TGTGCCAGCAGCCAAGACCCCCTTCTAGCAGTCTACGAGCAGTACTTC. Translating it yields CASSQDPLLAVYEQYF.

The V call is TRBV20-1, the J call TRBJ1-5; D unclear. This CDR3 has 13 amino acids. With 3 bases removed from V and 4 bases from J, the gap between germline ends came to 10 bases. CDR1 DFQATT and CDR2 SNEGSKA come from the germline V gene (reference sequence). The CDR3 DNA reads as TGCAGTGCTAGTCATGGAGTTAATCAGCCCCAGCATTTT. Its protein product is CSASHGVNQPQHF.

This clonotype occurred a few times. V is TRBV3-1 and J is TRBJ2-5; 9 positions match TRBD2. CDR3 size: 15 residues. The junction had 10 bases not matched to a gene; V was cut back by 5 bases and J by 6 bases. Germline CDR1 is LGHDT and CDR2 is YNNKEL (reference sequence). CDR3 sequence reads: CASSIKRGAEQTQYF. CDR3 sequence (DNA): TGTGCCAGCAGCATAAAGCGGGGGGCCGAACAGACCCAGTACTTC.

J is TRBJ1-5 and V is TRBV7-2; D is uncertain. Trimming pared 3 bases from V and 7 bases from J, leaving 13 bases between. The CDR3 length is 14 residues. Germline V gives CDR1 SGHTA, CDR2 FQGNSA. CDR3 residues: CASSFLGSRQPQHF. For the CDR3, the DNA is TGTGCCAGCAGCTTCCTAGGGAGCAGGCAGCCCCAGCATTTT.

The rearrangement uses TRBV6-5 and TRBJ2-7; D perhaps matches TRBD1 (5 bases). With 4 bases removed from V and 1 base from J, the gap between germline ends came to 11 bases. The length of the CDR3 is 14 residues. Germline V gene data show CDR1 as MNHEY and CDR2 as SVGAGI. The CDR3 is CASSWLQASYEQYF. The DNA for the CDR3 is TGTGCCAGCAGTTGGTTACAGGCTTCCTACGAGCAGTACTTC.